Below, 4 T cell receptor beta chains from the same sample are listed, as sequenced in a study of breast tumors, draining lymph nodes, adjacent tissues. In TCRdb, the multiplex PCR reads were re-called with MiXCR into one record per CDR3 protein. The sample holds around 140,000 distinct CDR3 sequences, around 24% seen once. Breast cancer patients provided tissue from their axillary draining lymph nodes. The specimen was axillary lymph node tissue. Receptor source: a female donor with breast cancer. Some clones in this sample may be carry-over from other donors' samples.

This clonotype was recorded at least ten times. This rearrangement joins TRBV7-9 to TRBJ2-7, with TRBD2 matching 8 bases. Germline V gene data show CDR1 as SEHNR and CDR2 as FQNEAQ (reference sequence). The V gene end was trimmed by 1 base and the J gene end by 7 bases; junction bases not matched to a gene: 3. The CDR3 extends over 13 amino acids. Written as DNA, the CDR3 is TGTGCCAGCAGCTTAGGACTAGCGAGGGAGCAGTACTTC. Its translation: CASSLGLAREQYF.

This clonotype was observed at least ten times. The chain is built from TRBV24-1 and TRBJ2-7; TRBD1 matches 12 bases. Per germline, CDR1 KGHDR and CDR2 SFDVKD. The CDR3 has 15 amino acids. Losses at the gene ends were 6 bases for V and 5 bases for J; bases not matched to a gene: 7. This CDR3 is CATSQPGQGANEQYF. CDR3 coding DNA: TGTGCCACCAGTCAACCGGGACAGGGGGCCAACGAGCAGTACTTC.

This clonotype was recorded many times. The chain recombines TRBV5-6 with TRBJ2-6; no clear D. Germline V gene lookup returns CDR1 SGHDT and CDR2 YYEEEE. V was cut by 4 bases and J by 1 base, with 9 bases left in between. This CDR3 is built from 15 residues. The CDR3 here is CASSNSFSGANVLTF. As DNA, the CDR3 is TGTGCCAGCAGCAACAGTTTTTCTGGGGCCAACGTCCTGACTTTC.

This clonotype was seen many times. This rearrangement joins TRBV4-2 to TRBJ2-3; D is unresolved. Germline V gene sequence: CDR1 LGHNA, CDR2 YNFKEQ. CDR3 size: 12 residues. The germline V and J ends were trimmed by 2 bases and 7 bases, with 7 bases remaining between them. The CDR3 DNA sequence: TGTGCCAGCAGCCAATTTACGAATACGCAGTATTTT. Protein: CASSQFTNTQYF.